The entry that follows covers one T cell receptor (beta chain) sequence. What it binds is not known. These data originate in a study of PD-L1 blockade in urothelial cancer. Broader study findings: TCR clonality was measured in pretreatment peripheral blood. Clonality below the median predicted better survival.

Trimming removed 0 bases at V and 6 bases at J, with 12 bases between. Germline V lookup: CDR1 SGHRS, CDR2 YFSETQ. This CDR3 has 15 residues. Assay: immunoSEQ multiplex PCR; the TCRdb copy retains only in-frame clones and omits some. The sample includes about 70,000 clones, 84% seen only once; the top ten take approximately 5%. The source material was PBMCs, sampled around atezolizumab (anti-PD-L1) treatment. This receptor was identified in a man aged 65 to 79 with urothelial cancer. The V call is TRBV5-1, the J call TRBJ1-4; possible D gene TRBD1, 6 bases. In nucleotides, the CDR3 is TGCGCCAGCAGCTTGGAAGGGGGGGGAGATGAAAAACTGTTTTTT. This gives the protein CASSLEGGGDEKLFF.